These 26 T cell receptor beta chains share one sample of origin, sequenced in a study of shared clonotypes between healthy human individuals (TCRdb year 2020). CD8 naive samples consisted of CD45RO-negative cells that were positively selected for CCR7, yielding a CD45RA+CCR7+ population without TemRA cells. Library construction relied on the immunoSEQ multiplex PCR assay. In TCRdb, the immuneACCESS table is reduced to in-frame sequences with V and J assigned. These tables do not hold every clone; where another copy was compared, an unresolved V gene accounts for under half, and the others remain unexplained. Counted in this sample were some 2.1 million clones; roughly 95% of them appeared once. Jointly, the top ten make up roughly 1% of the sample. The sequencing input was naive CD8+ T cells sorted from blood. What the cell subset or site label conveys for this sample: CD45RA+CCR7+. Source of these receptors: a man younger than 35 in good health.

The V gene is TRBV5-6, the J gene TRBJ1-1, with unresolved D. Germline assignment: CDR1 SGHDT and CDR2 YYEEEE. The CDR3 loop spans 13 amino acids. Trimming took 4 bases from V and 1 from J, leaving 8 bases between them. CDR3: CASSVDRNTEAFF. The CDR3 bases are TGTGCCAGCAGCGTCGACCGGAACACTGAAGCTTTCTTT.

This clone was observed once. The chain is built from TRBV7-2 and TRBJ2-1, with D hard to call. Trimming removed 4 bases at V and 1 base at J, with 11 bases between. The germline gives CDR1 SGHTA, CDR2 FQGNSA. This CDR3 contains 15 residues. CDR3 residues: CASSSLTGSYNEQFF. The CDR3, as DNA: TGTGCCAGCAGCTCACTAACGGGTTCCTACAATGAGCAGTTCTTC.

The rearrangement links TRBV7-9 to TRBJ1-5, with D perhaps TRBD1 (6 bases). Germline V gene data show CDR1 as SEHNR and CDR2 as FQNEAQ (reference sequence). The CDR3 sequence is 15 residues long. V lost 8 bases and J lost 6, with 20 bases in between. CDR3 nucleotide sequence: TGTGCCAGCGCGGAAGTGGGGGCAGGAGCTCAGCCCCAGCATTTT. Translated: CASAEVGAGAQPQHF.

The J gene is TRBJ2-5, the V gene TRBV9; D call uncertain. The CDR3 is made up of 11 amino acids. V was pared by 7 bases and J by 5 bases, with 9 bases between. Per the germline V gene, CDR1 is SGDLS and CDR2 is YYNGEE. The CDR3: CASGPEETQYF. In DNA form, the CDR3 reads TGTGCCAGCGGCCCCGAGGAGACCCAGTACTTC.

The chain recombines TRBV6-6 with TRBJ2-3; D uncertain. Between the trimmed V and J ends, which lost 2 bases and 0 bases, there was a span of 6 bases. Germline loops: CDR1 MNHNY, CDR2 SVGAGI (reference sequence). This CDR3 has 14 residues. The CDR3: CASSYVGSTDTQYF. In DNA, the CDR3 is TGTGCCAGCAGTTACGTGGGGAGCACAGATACGCAGTATTTT.

This clone appeared a few times. Different DNA sequences within this sample yield the same CDR3. This chain joins TRBV27 and TRBJ1-6; D unclear. The V gene lost 0 bases and the J gene lost 10 bases, with 7 bases spanning the gap. The CDR3 covers 13 residues. Germline V gene data show CDR1 as MNHEY and CDR2 as SMNVEV (reference sequence). The CDR3 spells CASSLSGVSPLHF. CDR3 coding DNA: TGTGCCAGCAGTTTATCGGGCGTATCACCCCTCCACTTT.

The chain has TRBV27 and TRBJ2-7; 9 bases agree with TRBD1. Germline CDR1 and CDR2: MNHEY and SMNVEV (reference sequence). V was pared by 7 bases and J by 3 bases, with 4 bases of the junction left unmatched. This CDR3 comprises 13 residues. The CDR3 is CASTGQGSYEQYF. The CDR3 region has the DNA TGTGCCAGCACCGGACAGGGGAGCTACGAGCAGTACTTC.

The chain couples TRBV6-5 to TRBJ1-1; D not certain. CDR3 size: 15 residues. Per germline, CDR1 MNHEY and CDR2 SVGAGI. V was pared by 5 bases and J by 3 bases, with 16 bases between. The CDR3 reads CASSVRAPRDTEAFF. For the CDR3, the DNA is TGTGCCAGCAGTGTCCGGGCCCCTCGGGACACTGAAGCTTTCTTT.

The rearrangement links TRBV18 to TRBJ1-3; no reliable D call. The CDR3 loop spans 19 amino acids. Germline values: CDR1 KGHSH, CDR2 LQKENI. Between the trimmed V and J ends, which lost 2 bases and 2 bases, there was a span of 22 bases. This chain's CDR3 is CASSPFYLPQGLPGNTIYF. CDR3 nucleotides: TGTGCCAGCTCACCATTCTACCTCCCCCAAGGGTTACCTGGAAACACCATATATTTT.

V usage is TRBV7-9 and J usage is TRBJ1-4; D is ambiguous. The CDR3 covers 13 residues. Trimming removed 2 bases from V and 0 bases from J, with 1 base in between. Per germline, CDR1 SEHNR and CDR2 FQNEAQ (reference sequence). The CDR3 region is CASSLTTNEKLFF. CDR3 nucleotide sequence: TGTGCCAGCAGCTTAACAACTAATGAAAAACTGTTTTTT.

The sample holds one count of this clone. This sequence joins TRBV7-2 and TRBJ2-1; 11 bases align to TRBD2. The CDR3 spans 17 residues. CDR1 and CDR2 (germline): SGHTA, FQGNSA. The trim removed 4 bases at V and 4 bases at J, leaving 9 bases unmatched. CDR3 in amino acids: CASSWRAGTSGYNEQFF. The CDR3 bases are TGTGCCAGCAGCTGGCGTGCCGGGACTAGCGGTTACAATGAGCAGTTCTTC.

The J gene is TRBJ1-1, the V gene TRBV12-5, with TRBD1 identical over 8 bases. The CDR3 is 15 residues long. J lost 6 bases, V lost 3 bases, and 9 bases had no gene match. The germline V gene has CDR1 LGHNT and CDR2 FRNRAP. CDR3 in amino acids: CASGFSGGERAEAFF. CDR3 nucleotides: TGTGCTAGTGGTTTCTCAGGGGGCGAGAGGGCTGAAGCTTTCTTT. The full variable domain, rest sourced from reference TRBV12-5 and TRBJ1-1, is DARVTQTPRHKVTEMGQEVTMRCQPILGHNTVFWYRQTMMQGLELLAYFRNRAPLDDSGMPKDRFSAEMPDATLATLKIQPSEPRDSAVYFCASGFSGGERAEAFFGQGTRLTVV.

This chain connects TRBV9 to TRBJ2-7, with TRBD2 matching over 8 bases. CDR1 is SGDLS and CDR2 is YYNGEE in the germline V gene. The CDR3 sequence is 15 residues long. With V trimmed by 4 bases and J by 3 bases, 9 bases remained unmatched. The CDR3 loop is CASSPGGGSFYEQYF. The CDR3, as DNA: TGTGCCAGCAGCCCCGGGGGGGGTTCCTTCTACGAGCAGTACTTC.

This chain uses TRBV5-6 with TRBJ2-7; D not certain. The CDR3 consists of 14 residues. Germline values: CDR1 SGHDT, CDR2 YYEEEE. Deletions cut 3 bases from V and 6 bases from J, with 16 bases between. Here the CDR3 DNA reads TGTGCCAGCAGCTCTTTCCCCTCTGCCGGCGAGCAGTACTTC. It codes for CASSSFPSAGEQYF.

The chain employs TRBV6-5 and TRBJ1-3, with TRBD1 matching 7 bases. The germline V gene has CDR1 MNHEY and CDR2 SVGAGI. With V trimmed by 4 bases and J by 2 bases, 8 bases remained unmatched. The CDR3 sequence is 16 residues long. The CDR3 region has the DNA TGTGCCAGCAGTTTAGGGTATGGGACAGCTGGAAACACCATATATTTT. As protein: CASSLGYGTAGNTIYF.

The chain combines TRBV15 with TRBJ2-1, with 8 positions matching TRBD1. The V and J ends lost 8 bases and 6 bases, in that order; junction bases with no gene match: 9. There are 14 residues in the CDR3. Germline V gene sequence: CDR1 LNHNV, CDR2 YYDKDF (reference sequence). CDR3 nucleotides: TGTGCCACCGCACAGGACAGGGCCCCCAATGAGCAGTTCTTC. It is translated as CATAQDRAPNEQFF. The complete variable domain, with remaining parts taken from reference TRBV15 and TRBJ2-1, reads DAMVIQNPRYQVTQFGKPVTLSCSQTLNHNVMYWYQQKSSQAPKLLFHYYDKDFNNEADTPDNFQSRRPNTSFCFLDIRSPGLGDTAMYLCATAQDRAPNEQFFGPGTRLTVL.

The chain uses TRBV9 and TRBJ1-1, with D possibly being TRBD1 (6 bases). Trimming took off 3 bases at V and 5 bases at J, with 8 bases between the two ends. The CDR3 runs to 12 residues. CDR1 is SGDLS and CDR2 is YYNGEE in the germline V gene. This CDR3 is CASSGTETEAFF. In nucleotides, the CDR3 is TGTGCCAGCAGCGGGACAGAGACTGAAGCTTTCTTT.

Regarding this clone: The junction departs from germline at one end; a sequencing error may be responsible. This chain links TRBV6-1 with TRBJ2-7, with 9 bases aligning to TRBD1. The CDR3 consists of 16 residues. In germline, CDR1 is MNHNS, CDR2 SASEGT. CDR3 in amino acids: CAISDWDREDYVGQYF. In DNA, the CDR3 is TGTGCCATCAGTGACTGGGACAGGGAGGACTACGTAGGGCAGTACTTC.

Here the CDR3 DNA reads TGCGCCAGCAGCCAGCTGAACCCACAAGAGACCCAGTACTTC. This sequence encodes CASSQLNPQETQYF. The rearrangement uses TRBV4-1 and TRBJ2-5; no clear D gene. V was trimmed by 3 bases and J by 2 bases, leaving 10 bases between them. This CDR3 has 14 residues. From germline, CDR1 is MGHRA and CDR2 YSYEKL.

The chain has TRBV7-6 and TRBJ2-7; 11 bases match TRBD1. Germline V gives CDR1 SGHVS, CDR2 FNYEAQ. The CDR3 extends over 17 amino acids. Losses at the gene ends were 1 base for V and 3 bases for J; bases not matched to a gene: 8. Here the CDR3 DNA reads TGTGCCAGCAGCTTAGATGGGACAGGGGGTGAGGACTACGAGCAGTACTTC. This translates into CASSLDGTGGEDYEQYF.

Concerning this clone itself: Other nucleotide sequences in the sample specify the same CDR3. This sequence joins TRBV6-1 and TRBJ1-2; D gene uncertain. CDR1 is MNHNS, CDR2 SASEGT, per germline. Trimming left V 2 bases short and J 4 bases short, with 11 bases between. CDR3 length equals 14 residues. This chain's CDR3 is CASSERAGSYGYTF. As DNA, the CDR3 is TGTGCCAGCAGTGAAAGGGCAGGAAGCTATGGCTACACCTTC.

The chain has TRBV25-1 and TRBJ2-5, with D possibly matching TRBD1 (6 bases). The V and J ends lost 4 bases and 3 bases respectively, with 9 bases between them. The germline V gene encodes CDR1 MGHDK and CDR2 SYGVNS. CDR3 length: 13 residues. CDR3 sequence reads: CASSGQEKETQYF. CDR3 nucleotides: TGTGCCAGCAGTGGACAGGAGAAAGAGACCCAGTACTTC. Full variable domain (missing parts from reference TRBV25-1 and TRBJ2-5): EADIYQTPRYLVIGTGKKITLECSQTMGHDKMYWYQQDPGMELHLIHYSYGVNSTEKGDLSSESTVSRIRTEHFPLTLESARPSHTSQYLCASSGQEKETQYFGPGTRLLVL.

The V call is TRBV4-1, the J call TRBJ1-5; D gene ambiguous. The V end lost 4 bases, the J end lost 11 bases, and 18 bases lay between the germline ends. Germline CDR1 and CDR2: MGHRA and YSYEKL. The CDR3 sequence is 14 residues long. As DNA, the CDR3 is TGCGCCAGCAGCCTCGGTCCACAAGAAAGTACCCAGCATTTT. Translating it yields CASSLGPQESTQHF.

A note on this clone: The identical CDR3 is also encoded by other nucleotide sequences in the sample. J is TRBJ2-7 and V is TRBV19; tentatively, D is TRBD1 or TRBD2 (7 bases each). CDR1 is LNHDA and CDR2 is SQIVND in the germline V gene (reference sequence). V was shortened by 3 bases and J by 2 bases, with 11 bases between the two germline ends. CDR3 length: 14 residues. CDR3 sequence: CASSIAGGAYEQYF. The CDR3 DNA reads TGTGCCAGTAGTATCGCAGGGGGGGCCTACGAGCAGTACTTC.

The chain has TRBV7-2 and TRBJ2-7; 11 bases line up with TRBD2. Trimming removed 5 bases from V and 3 bases from J; junction bases left unmatched: 9. The germline V gene has CDR1 SGHTA and CDR2 FQGNSA. CDR3 length: 16 residues. CDR3: CASSKNWLAGGYEQYF. CDR3 DNA sequence: TGTGCCAGCAGCAAAAATTGGCTAGCGGGAGGCTACGAGCAGTACTTC.

The chain uses TRBV7-8 and TRBJ1-1, with D possibly matching TRBD1 (6 bases). This CDR3 region has 15 residues. Germline values: CDR1 SGHVS, CDR2 FQNEAQ. Trimming pared 5 bases from V and 4 bases from J, leaving 17 bases between. The DNA for the CDR3 is TGTGCCAGCAGCCCAAAGGGGGACCTCGGCACTGAAGCTTTCTTT. Translation: CASSPKGDLGTEAFF.